This TCR beta chain was found in a study of cytomegalovirus exposure and HLA in healthy donors. Study results and limitations: Reportedly, HLA-A and HLA-B alleles of most subjects were accurately predicted from TCR beta.

As regards this clone: No antigen is known for it.

Researchers ran the PCR with 60 Vbeta and 13 Jbeta primers. Sequencing was performed with immunoSEQ multiplex PCR; in TCRdb, only in-frame clones are kept and a portion is missing. The table includes 95,000 to 150,000 clones, 81% detected once. Sequenced sample: PBMCs. The clonotype comes from a woman aged 40-49 years in good health and CMV-seronegative.

CDR3 in DNA: TGCGCCAGCAGCCGAACCGGCGGGACAGGGGGCCCGAACACTGAAGCTTTCTTT. Translated, it gives CASSRTGGTGGPNTEAFF. The gene calls are TRBV5-1 and TRBJ1-1, with 12 bases matching TRBD1. The V segment lost 4 bases and the J segment 1 base; nucleotides outside the gene matches: 11. There are 18 residues in the CDR3. CDR1 is SGHRS and CDR2 is YFSETQ in the germline V gene.